This T cell receptor beta chain was profiled in a study of cytomegalovirus exposure and HLA in healthy donors. Regarding the study as a whole: Donors were assumed by presence/absence analyses to have roughly uniform sequencing depth. Previously analyzed data showed that most TCR beta V segments were productive at a frequency of about 90% or about 30%. Follow-up analysis seemed to connect common viral pathogens with several of the most significant clusters identified. A later look showed TCR association rates differing by HLA locus, highest for DRB1 and lowest for HLA-C.

Amplification used 60 Vbeta primers and 13 Jbeta primers. The protocol was immunoSEQ multiplex PCR, while the TCRdb copy is restricted to in-frame clones and leaves out a portion. Among about 210,000 clones listed, roughly 81% were seen once. Points on this clone: Antigen unknown.

This TCR was sampled from a girl aged 2-15 years in good health and CMV-seronegative. Sequenced sample: PBMCs.

The CDR3: CASSKEQGVYGYTF. The CDR3 nucleotides read TGTGCCAGCAGCAAAGAACAGGGGGTCTATGGCTACACCTTC. The V and J genes are TRBV6-1 and TRBJ1-2; 8 positions match TRBD1. J gave up 4 bases and V 6 bases, and 7 bases lay outside the gene matches. CDR1 is MNHNS, CDR2 SASEGT, per germline. The CDR3 has 14 amino acids.